Listed below are T cell receptor beta chains from one sample, sequenced in a study of blood T cells in healthy people across ages. Each CDR3 protein is one row after TCRdb ran MiXCR on the 5' RACE reads. Of hundreds of thousands of distinct CDR3 sequences in the sample, about 59% are singletons; the top ten hold about a quarter. Sequencing was carried out using blood. The origin of the receptors is a man under 40 in good health. The CDR3 runs from the conserved cysteine through the conserved F or W. A D gene is named only where the DNA matches it firmly. Clone size appears in some rows only: once, few, many, or a class for an expanded clone.

TRBV6-5	TRBJ2-7	.	.	CASSYSPRGYEQYF	TGTGCCAGCAGTTACTCTCCGCGTGGGTACGAGCAGTACTTC
TRBV4-3	TRBJ1-1	.	TRBD1	CASSHVGQGAEAFF	TGCGCCAGCAGCCACGTTGGCCAGGGGGCTGAAGCTTTCTTT
TRBV12-3/TRBV12-4	TRBJ2-1	.	.	CTSSYPGADEQFF	TGTACCAGCAGTTACCCGGGCGCCGATGAGCAGTTCTTC
TRBV7-6	TRBJ1-1	.	TRBD1	CASQGQMNTEAFF	TGTGCCAGCCAGGGACAGATGAACACTGAAGCTTTCTTT
TRBV6-2/TRBV6-3	TRBJ2-1	.	TRBD2	CASSPPSGYSYNEQFF	TGTGCCAGCAGTCCTCCTAGCGGGTACTCCTACAATGAGCAGTTCTTC
TRBV5-1	TRBJ2-7	.	.	CASSLVGTGLDEQYF	TGCGCCAGCAGCTTGGTAGGTACAGGGCTCGACGAGCAGTACTTC
TRBV5-1	TRBJ1-2	once	TRBD1	CASSFRDRGSNYGYTF	TGCGCCAGCAGCTTCCGGGACAGGGGTTCCAACTATGGCTACACCTTC
TRBV20-1	TRBJ2-1	.	.	CSARGLALNEQFF	TGCAGTGCTAGGGGCCTAGCGTTGAATGAGCAGTTCTTC
TRBV6-2/TRBV6-3	TRBJ2-5	.	.	CASTVQGTAYVDETQYF	TGTGCCAGCACCGTACAGGGGACTGCCTATGTTGATGAGACCCAGTACTTC
TRBV27	TRBJ2-6	few	.	CASRTTSSGANVLTF	TGTGCCAGCAGAACCACTAGCTCTGGGGCCAACGTCCTGACTTTC
TRBV28	TRBJ2-5	once	.	CASSFWAETQYF	TGTGCCAGCAGCTTCTGGGCGGAGACCCAGTACTTC
TRBV5-1	TRBJ2-1	.	TRBD2	CASSPSSGGGLYNEQFF	TGCGCCAGCAGCCCATCTAGCGGGGGGGGCCTTTACAATGAGCAGTTCTTC
TRBV9	TRBJ2-7	.	TRBD1	CASSSTGVAYEQYF	TGTGCCAGCAGCAGTACAGGGGTTGCCTACGAGCAGTACTTC
TRBV25-1	TRBJ2-3	.	.	CASSEYGSSDTQYF	TGTGCCAGCAGTGAATACGGGTCTTCAGATACGCAGTATTTT
TRBV11-2	TRBJ2-7	.	TRBD1	CASSRQGQGGEQYF	TGTGCCAGCAGTCGACAGGGACAGGGAGGCGAGCAGTACTTC
TRBV15	TRBJ2-1	.	TRBD2	CATSRGGFVTNEQFF	TGTGCCACCAGCAGGGGGGGGTTCGTAACGAATGAGCAGTTCTTC
TRBV27	TRBJ2-7	.	TRBD1	CASRIQGAWEQYF	TGTGCCAGCAGAATACAGGGGGCATGGGAGCAGTACTTC
TRBV20-1	TRBJ2-5	.	TRBD2	CSALGLVEKTQYF	TGCAGTGCCCTGGGACTAGTCGAAAAGACCCAGTACTTC
TRBV7-2	TRBJ2-4	.	.	CASSLERGDRGWGNIQYF	TGTGCCAGCAGCTTAGAGCGGGGGGACAGGGGATGGGGAAACATTCAGTACTTC
TRBV18	TRBJ2-7	few	.	CASSPRGSGTYEQYF	TGTGCCAGCTCACCAAGAGGTTCGGGTACCTACGAGCAGTACTTC
TRBV20-1	TRBJ1-1	.	.	CSARAGRENTEAFF	TGCAGTGCTAGAGCCGGACGGGAGAACACTGAAGCTTTCTTT
TRBV6-6	TRBJ2-1	.	TRBD1	CASTEGDRGKREQFF	TGTGCCAGCACCGAAGGGGACAGGGGAAAGAGGGAGCAGTTCTTC
TRBV6-5	TRBJ2-7	.	.	CASSLNRDMSYEQYF	TGTGCCAGCAGTTTGAACCGGGACATGAGCTACGAGCAGTACTTC
TRBV24-1	TRBJ2-5	.	.	CATSERDSEAETQYF	TGTGCCACCAGTGAGCGGGACTCGGAGGCGGAGACCCAGTACTTC
TRBV5-1	TRBJ1-2	.	TRBD1	CASSSETGGFYGYTF	TGCGCCAGCAGCTCAGAGACAGGGGGATTCTATGGCTACACCTTC
TRBV30	TRBJ1-5	.	TRBD1	CAWSALTGNQPQHF	TGTGCCTGGAGTGCCCTGACAGGGAATCAGCCCCAGCATTTT
TRBV20-1	TRBJ2-3	.	TRBD2	CSLAGGLDTQYF	TGCAGTCTAGCGGGGGGCCTAGATACGCAGTATTTT
TRBV30	TRBJ2-6	.	.	CAWSVGGANVLTF	TGTGCCTGGAGTGTCGGTGGGGCCAACGTCCTGACTTTC
TRBV11-2	TRBJ2-5	.	.	CASSRGGGRETQYF	TGTGCCAGCAGCCGAGGTGGGGGAAGAGAGACCCAGTACTTC
TRBV4-3	TRBJ1-1	.	.	CASSQGTLMVGAFF	TGCGCCAGCAGCCAAGGGACGCTGATGGTGGGAGCTTTCTTT
TRBV15	TRBJ1-4	.	.	CATTTPRGEEKLFF	TGTGCCACCACCACCCCCCGGGGTGAGGAAAAACTGTTTTTT
TRBV12-3/TRBV12-4	TRBJ2-1	.	.	CASRDNYRGYNEQFF	TGTGCCAGCAGAGACAATTACAGAGGGTACAATGAGCAGTTCTTC
TRBV20-1	TRBJ1-5	.	.	CSARVSGNQPQHF	TGCAGTGCTAGAGTCTCAGGAAATCAGCCCCAGCATTTT
TRBV28	TRBJ2-1	.	.	CASRTPYNEQFF	TGTGCCAGCAGGACTCCCTACAATGAGCAGTTCTTC
TRBV5-1	TRBJ2-1	.	TRBD2	CASSLATSGATEQFF	TGCGCCAGCAGCTTGGCGACTAGCGGGGCGACTGAGCAGTTCTTC
TRBV20-1	TRBJ2-5	few	TRBD2	CSARPGTSVGETQYF	TGCAGTGCTAGACCCGGGACTAGCGTAGGGGAGACCCAGTACTTC
TRBV10-3	TRBJ2-7	many	.	CAISESAYEQYF	TGTGCCATCAGTGAGTCGGCCTACGAGCAGTACTTC
TRBV20-1	TRBJ1-5	.	.	CSARRGLNQPQHF	TGCAGTGCTAGGAGGGGGTTGAATCAGCCCCAGCATTTT
TRBV6-5	TRBJ2-7	.	TRBD2	CASGWASGSYEQYF	TGTGCCAGCGGCTGGGCTAGCGGTTCCTACGAGCAGTACTTC
TRBV15	TRBJ2-7	.	.	CATSRVTRAAPYEQYF	TGTGCCACCAGCAGAGTGACTAGAGCAGCCCCCTACGAGCAGTACTTC
TRBV28	TRBJ2-3	.	TRBD2	CASSHPSRGVSDTQYF	TGTGCCAGCAGTCACCCCTCGCGGGGGGTTTCAGATACGCAGTATTTT
TRBV29-1	TRBJ2-5	few	.	CSVPPAAGWETQYF	TGCAGCGTCCCCCCCGCGGCGGGGTGGGAGACCCAGTACTTC
TRBV4-2	TRBJ2-5	few	.	CASSTEQGTSETQYF	TGTGCCAGCAGCACCGAACAGGGAACGTCGGAGACCCAGTACTTC
TRBV11-2	TRBJ2-1	.	.	CASSLDWDPGRGPVGNEQFF	TGTGCCAGCAGCTTAGATTGGGACCCCGGACGTGGGCCAGTGGGAAATGAGCAGTTCTTC
TRBV29-1	TRBJ2-1	.	TRBD1	CSGGQGAYNEQFF	TGCAGCGGAGGACAGGGGGCATACAATGAGCAGTTCTTC
TRBV27	TRBJ1-1	.	.	CASSELNAEAFF	TGTGCCAGCAGTGAACTGAATGCTGAAGCTTTCTTT
TRBV4-1	TRBJ2-1	.	TRBD2	CASSQGRAGVPYNEQFF	TGCGCCAGCAGCCAAGGACGAGCGGGGGTTCCCTACAATGAGCAGTTCTTC
TRBV5-1	TRBJ1-4	.	.	CASSLDPPTNEKLFF	TGCGCCAGCAGCTTGGATCCTCCTACTAATGAAAAACTGTTTTTT
TRBV20-1	TRBJ2-7	few	.	CSARGQEAEQYF	TGCAGTGCTAGGGGCCAAGAGGCCGAGCAGTACTTC
TRBV20-1	TRBJ2-7	.	TRBD1	CSARIAGTGGYEQYF	TGCAGTGCTAGAATTGCCGGGACAGGGGGATACGAGCAGTACTTC
TRBV5-6	TRBJ2-1	few	TRBD1	CASSPRDSWYNEQFF	TGTGCCAGCAGCCCCCGGGACAGCTGGTACAATGAGCAGTTCTTC
TRBV9	TRBJ2-5	few	TRBD1	CASSGRDSQETQYF	TGTGCCAGCAGCGGCCGGGACAGCCAAGAGACCCAGTACTTC
TRBV12-3/TRBV12-4	TRBJ1-1	.	.	CASSLMIVSGAFF	TGTGCCAGCAGTTTAATGATAGTGTCGGGAGCTTTCTTT
TRBV20-1	TRBJ2-7	once	.	CSALPTDYNEQYF	TGCAGTGCTCTGCCGACAGATTACAATGAGCAGTACTTC
TRBV5-1	TRBJ2-3	many	TRBD2	CASSLAGGSTDTQYF	TGTGCCAGCAGCCTAGCGGGGGGAAGCACAGATACGCAGTATTTT